This TCR beta chain originates from a study of T-cell memory formation after mild COVID-19. Turning to the study itself: TCR clusters mostly belonged to single donors. Study results and caveats: Researchers found some responding clones in pre-infection memory, a sign that cross-reactive memory joined. The main location of contracting CD4+ clones was CM and EM, and that of contracting CD8+ clones was EMRA.

TCR alpha and TCR beta cDNA libraries carrying sample barcodes and UMIs came from 5'RACE with constant-segment primers. TCRdb re-analysed the 5' RACE reads in MiXCR, keeping a single row per CDR3 protein. Among some 450,000 distinct CDR3 sequences, over 15% were seen once, and the ten largest hold 7.5% to 9.5%. A note on this clonotype: The antigen is not known.

Germline CDR1 and CDR2: SEHNR and FQNEAQ (reference sequence). The CDR3 runs to 13 residues. With 6 bases removed from V and 2 bases from J, the gap between germline ends came to 11 bases. The sequence derives from an adult woman who had mild COVID-19 (a few samples of this study predate the infection). Cell type and time point are not known. The V and J genes are TRBV7-9 and TRBJ2-7; no reliable D call. The sample taken for sequencing was PBMCs or a T cell subset sorted from them (not recorded which). The CDR3 DNA reads as TGTGCCAGCAGTTTGGACGGACCCTACGAGCAGTACTTC. It codes for CASSLDGPYEQYF.